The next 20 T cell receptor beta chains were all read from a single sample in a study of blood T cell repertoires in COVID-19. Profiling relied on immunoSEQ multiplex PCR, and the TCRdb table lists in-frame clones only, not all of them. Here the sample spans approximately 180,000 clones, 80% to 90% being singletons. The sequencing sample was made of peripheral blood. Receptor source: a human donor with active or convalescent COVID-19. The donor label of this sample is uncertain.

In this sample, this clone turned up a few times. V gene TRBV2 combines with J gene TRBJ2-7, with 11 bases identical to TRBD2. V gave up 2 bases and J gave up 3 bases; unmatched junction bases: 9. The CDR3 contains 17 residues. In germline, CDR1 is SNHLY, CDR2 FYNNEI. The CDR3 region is CASSERFRTSGYYEQYF. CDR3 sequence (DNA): TGTGCCAGCAGTGAACGTTTCCGGACTAGCGGGTACTACGAGCAGTACTTC.

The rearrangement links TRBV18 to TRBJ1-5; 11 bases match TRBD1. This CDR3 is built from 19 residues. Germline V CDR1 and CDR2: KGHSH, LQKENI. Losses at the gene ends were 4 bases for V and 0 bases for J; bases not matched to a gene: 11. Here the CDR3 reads CASSRVSGQGVYSNQPQHF. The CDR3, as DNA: TGTGCCAGCTCACGAGTATCGGGACAGGGGGTTTATAGCAATCAGCCCCAGCATTTT.

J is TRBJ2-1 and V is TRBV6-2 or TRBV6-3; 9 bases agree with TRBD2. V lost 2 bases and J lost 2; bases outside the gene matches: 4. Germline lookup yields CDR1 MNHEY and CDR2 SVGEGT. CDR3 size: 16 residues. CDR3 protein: CASSYTSGGPYNEQFF. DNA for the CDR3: TGTGCCAGCAGTTACACCAGCGGGGGGCCCTACAATGAGCAGTTCTTC.

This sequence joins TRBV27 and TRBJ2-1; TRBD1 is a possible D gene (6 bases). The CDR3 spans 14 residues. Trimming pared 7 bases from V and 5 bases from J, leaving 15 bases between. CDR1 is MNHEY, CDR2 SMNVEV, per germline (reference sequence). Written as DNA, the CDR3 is TGTGCCAGCACGGACAGAGGGCGAAACAATGAGCAGTTCTTC. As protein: CASTDRGRNNEQFF.

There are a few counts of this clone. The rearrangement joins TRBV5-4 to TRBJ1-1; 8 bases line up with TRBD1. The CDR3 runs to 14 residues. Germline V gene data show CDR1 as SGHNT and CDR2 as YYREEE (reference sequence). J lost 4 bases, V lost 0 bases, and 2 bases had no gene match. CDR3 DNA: TGTGCCAGCAGCTTGGGGCAGGGGGCCACTGAAGCTTTCTTT. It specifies CASSLGQGATEAFF.

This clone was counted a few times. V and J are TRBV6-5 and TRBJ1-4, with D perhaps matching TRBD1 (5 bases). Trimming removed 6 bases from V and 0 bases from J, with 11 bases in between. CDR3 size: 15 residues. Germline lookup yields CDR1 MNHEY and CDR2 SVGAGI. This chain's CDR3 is CASRAQVATNEKLFF. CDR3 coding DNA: TGTGCCAGCAGGGCACAGGTAGCAACTAATGAAAAACTGTTTTTT.

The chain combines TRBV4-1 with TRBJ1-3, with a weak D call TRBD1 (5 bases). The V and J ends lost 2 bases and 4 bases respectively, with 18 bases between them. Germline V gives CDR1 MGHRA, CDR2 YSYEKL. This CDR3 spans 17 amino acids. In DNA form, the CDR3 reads TGCGCCAGCAGCCAAAGGGGTGACTCAATCTCGGGAAACACCATATATTTT. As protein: CASSQRGDSISGNTIYF.

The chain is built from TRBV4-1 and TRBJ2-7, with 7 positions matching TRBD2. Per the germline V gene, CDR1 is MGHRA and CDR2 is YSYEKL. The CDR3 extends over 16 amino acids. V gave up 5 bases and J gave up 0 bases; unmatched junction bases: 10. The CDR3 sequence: CASSTVSGEGSYEQYF. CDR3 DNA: TGCGCCAGCAGCACCGTGAGCGGGGAGGGCTCCTACGAGCAGTACTTC.

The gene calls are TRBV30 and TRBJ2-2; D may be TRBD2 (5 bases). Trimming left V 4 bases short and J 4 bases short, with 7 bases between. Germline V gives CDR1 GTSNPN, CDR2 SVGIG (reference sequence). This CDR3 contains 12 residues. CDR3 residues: CAWTRATGELFF. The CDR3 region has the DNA TGTGCCTGGACGAGGGCCACCGGGGAGCTGTTTTTT.

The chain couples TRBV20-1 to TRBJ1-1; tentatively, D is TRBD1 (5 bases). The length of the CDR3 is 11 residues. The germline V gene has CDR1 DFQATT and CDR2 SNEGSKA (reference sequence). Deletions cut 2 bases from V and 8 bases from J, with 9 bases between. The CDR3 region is CSARTQGEAFF. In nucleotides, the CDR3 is TGCAGTGCTAGAACCCAGGGAGAAGCTTTCTTT.

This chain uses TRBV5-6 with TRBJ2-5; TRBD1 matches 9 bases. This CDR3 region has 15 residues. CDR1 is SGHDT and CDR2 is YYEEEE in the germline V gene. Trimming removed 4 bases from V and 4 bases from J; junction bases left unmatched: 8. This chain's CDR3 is CASSLGGTGRETQYF. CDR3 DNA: TGTGCCAGCAGCCTGGGCGGGACAGGGAGAGAGACCCAGTACTTC.

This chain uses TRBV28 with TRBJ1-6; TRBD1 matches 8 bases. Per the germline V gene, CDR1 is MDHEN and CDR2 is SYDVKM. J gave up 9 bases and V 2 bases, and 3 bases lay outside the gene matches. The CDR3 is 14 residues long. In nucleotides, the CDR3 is TGTGCCAGCAGTTTAGGGACAGGACCTTCACCCCTCCACTTT. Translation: CASSLGTGPSPLHF.

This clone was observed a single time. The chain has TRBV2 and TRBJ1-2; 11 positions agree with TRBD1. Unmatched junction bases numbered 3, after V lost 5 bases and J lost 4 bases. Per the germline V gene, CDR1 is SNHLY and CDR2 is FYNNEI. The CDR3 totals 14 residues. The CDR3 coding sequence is TGTGCCAGCAGTAGGGACAGGGGGGGCTATGGCTACACCTTC. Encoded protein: CASSRDRGGYGYTF. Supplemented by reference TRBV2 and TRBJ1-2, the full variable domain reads EPEVTQTPSHQVTQMGQEVILRCVPISNHLYFYWYRQILGQKVEFLVSFYNNEISEKSEIFDDQFSVERPDGSNFTLKIRSTKLEDSAMYFCASSRDRGGYGYTFGSGTRLTVV.

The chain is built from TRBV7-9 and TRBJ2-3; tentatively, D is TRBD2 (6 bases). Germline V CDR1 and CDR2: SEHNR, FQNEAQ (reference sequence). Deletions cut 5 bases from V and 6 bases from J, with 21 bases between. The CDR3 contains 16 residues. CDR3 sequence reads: CASSSQRAHPGDTQYF. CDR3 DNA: TGTGCCAGCAGCAGCCAGCGGGCCCACCCCGGGGATACGCAGTATTTT.

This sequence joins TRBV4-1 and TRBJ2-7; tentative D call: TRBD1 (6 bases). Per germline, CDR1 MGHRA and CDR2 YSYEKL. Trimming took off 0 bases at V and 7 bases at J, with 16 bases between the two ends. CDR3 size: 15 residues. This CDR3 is CASSQDWAQGGEQYF. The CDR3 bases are TGCGCCAGCAGCCAAGATTGGGCACAGGGCGGAGAGCAGTACTTC.

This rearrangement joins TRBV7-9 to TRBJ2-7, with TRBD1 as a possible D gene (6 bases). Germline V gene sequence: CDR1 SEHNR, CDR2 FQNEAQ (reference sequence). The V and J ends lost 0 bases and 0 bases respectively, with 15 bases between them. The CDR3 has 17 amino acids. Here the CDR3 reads CASSLAPGQGLSYEQYF. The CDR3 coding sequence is TGTGCCAGCAGCTTAGCTCCGGGACAAGGCCTCTCCTACGAGCAGTACTTC.

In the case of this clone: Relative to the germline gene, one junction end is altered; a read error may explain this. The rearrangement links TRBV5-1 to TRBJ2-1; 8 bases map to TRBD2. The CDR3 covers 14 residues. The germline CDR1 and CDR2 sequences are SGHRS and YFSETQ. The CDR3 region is CASSLATSVNEQFF. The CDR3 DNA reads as TGCGCCAGCAGTTTGGCGACTAGCGTCAATGAGCAGTTCTTC.

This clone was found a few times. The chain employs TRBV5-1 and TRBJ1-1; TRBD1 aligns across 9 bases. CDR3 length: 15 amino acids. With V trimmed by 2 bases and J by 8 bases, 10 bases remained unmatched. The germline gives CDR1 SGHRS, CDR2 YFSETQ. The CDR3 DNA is TGCGCCAGCAGCTTCGCGGGAACAGGGGGCGAAGAAGCTTTCTTT. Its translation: CASSFAGTGGEEAFF.

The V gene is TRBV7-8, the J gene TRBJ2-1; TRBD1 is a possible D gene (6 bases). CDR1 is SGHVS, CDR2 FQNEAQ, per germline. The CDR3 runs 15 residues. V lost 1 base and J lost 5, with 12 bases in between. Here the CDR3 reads CASSLVGTINNEQFF. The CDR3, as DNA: TGTGCCAGCAGCTTAGTAGGGACAATAAACAATGAGCAGTTCTTC.

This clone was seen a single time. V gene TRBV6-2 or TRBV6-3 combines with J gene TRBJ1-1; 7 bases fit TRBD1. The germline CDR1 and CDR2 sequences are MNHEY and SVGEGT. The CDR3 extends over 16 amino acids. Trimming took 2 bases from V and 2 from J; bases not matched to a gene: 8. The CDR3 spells CASSYVQTGVNTEAFF. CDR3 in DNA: TGTGCCAGCAGTTACGTACAAACAGGGGTAAACACTGAAGCTTTCTTT.